What follows are 13 T cell receptor beta chains derived from one specimen sequenced in a study of T cells in localized non-small cell lung cancer. Profiled with immunoSEQ multiplex PCR; TCRdb holds only in-frame clones, not every one. The sample has 20,000 to 25,000 clones, around nine tenths seen once. Sequences were derived from peripheral blood, sampled before any cancer treatment. Receptors were obtained from a male donor aged 60 or older with stage I squamous cell lung carcinoma.

This clone was recorded once. The chain is built from TRBV6-5 and TRBJ1-4; 7 bases fit TRBD1. The CDR3 contains 13 residues. Germline lookup yields CDR1 MNHEY and CDR2 SVGAGI. V lost 6 bases and J lost 10; bases outside the gene matches: 8. The CDR3 nucleotides read TGTGCCAGCAGGGGGGGGACAGTCGGAAAACTGTTTTTT. It is translated as CASRGGTVGKLFF.

The chain joins TRBV11-2 to TRBJ1-6; 9 nucleotides line up with TRBD1. The length of the CDR3 is 15 residues. Germline CDR1 SGHAT, CDR2 FQNNGV. V was clipped by 3 bases and J by 7 bases; unmatched bases: 4. CDR3 sequence reads: CASSFEGTGNSPLHF. CDR3 nucleotide sequence: TGTGCCAGCAGCTTCGAAGGGACAGGGAATTCACCCCTCCACTTT.

This clone has a single count. CDR3 sequence reads: CASTTGIGANVLTF. As DNA, the CDR3 is TGTGCCAGCACAACAGGAATTGGGGCCAACGTCCTGACTTTC. This rearrangement joins TRBV5-4 to TRBJ2-6, with a possible D match to TRBD1 (5 bases). The germline V gene encodes CDR1 SGHNT and CDR2 YYREEE (reference sequence). This CDR3 contains 14 residues. V was trimmed by 6 bases and J by 3 bases, leaving 10 bases between them.

V gene TRBV7-6 combines with J gene TRBJ2-7; D not certain. Trimming removed 2 bases from V and 5 bases from J, with 10 bases in between. The CDR3 covers 13 residues. Germline V gene sequence: CDR1 SGHVS, CDR2 FNYEAQ. The CDR3 nucleotides read TGTGCCAGCAGCTTAAGTAAAGGGCACGAGCAGTACTTC. The encoded protein is CASSLSKGHEQYF. Variable domain in full (rest from reference TRBV7-6 and TRBJ2-7): GAGVSQSPRYKVTKRGQDVALRCDPISGHVSLYWYRQALGQGPEFLTYFNYEAQQDKSGLPNDRFSAERPEGSISTLTIQRTEQRDSAMYRCASSLSKGHEQYFGPGTRLTVT.

The rearrangement joins TRBV6-1 to TRBJ1-1; D is unresolved. The CDR3 extends over 15 amino acids. Germline lookup yields CDR1 MNHNS and CDR2 SASEGT. Trimming removed 4 bases from V and 3 bases from J, with 15 bases in between. CDR3 DNA: TGTGCCAGCAGTGTTCCAATACAGCTTTACACTGAAGCTTTCTTT. Encoded protein: CASSVPIQLYTEAFF.

V and J are TRBV27 and TRBJ2-1; TRBD1 matches 8 bases. The CDR3 is 15 amino acids. Trimming removed 3 bases from V and 9 bases from J; junction bases left unmatched: 10. Germline-derived CDR1 and CDR2 are MNHEY and SMNVEV (reference sequence). The CDR3 reads CASSLGQGASGEQFF. CDR3 nucleotide sequence: TGTGCCAGCAGTTTGGGGCAGGGGGCGTCAGGTGAGCAGTTCTTC.

The chain is built from TRBV7-3 and TRBJ2-5, with D perhaps matching TRBD2 (6 bases). The CDR3 loop spans 13 amino acids. With 5 bases removed from V and 5 bases from J, the gap between germline ends came to 12 bases. The V gene's germline CDR1 is SGHTA and CDR2 FQGTGA. The CDR3 coding sequence is TGTGCCAGCAGCCCCTCGGGACTCGAGACCCAGTACTTC. Protein product: CASSPSGLETQYF.

V is TRBV14 and J is TRBJ2-2; D call uncertain. Trimming removed 3 bases at V and 0 bases at J, with 8 bases between. The CDR3 loop spans 15 amino acids. Germline V gene lookup returns CDR1 SGHDN and CDR2 FVKESK. This CDR3 reads CASSQGQANTGELFF. CDR3 bases: TGTGCCAGCAGCCAGGGTCAGGCGAACACCGGGGAGCTGTTTTTT.

The chain joins TRBV6-6 to TRBJ1-5; no firm D call. The germline V gene has CDR1 MNHNY and CDR2 SVGAGI (reference sequence). This CDR3 spans 13 amino acids. V was pared by 7 bases and J by 7 bases, with 14 bases between. CDR3 in DNA: TGTGCCAGCACAAACAACAAGGTGCAGCCCCAGCATTTT. The encoded protein is CASTNNKVQPQHF.

This chain connects TRBV5-1 to TRBJ1-2; weak D call: TRBD1 (6 bases). The ends were cut back, 0 bases at V and 4 bases at J, with 10 bases in the middle. The germline gives CDR1 SGHRS, CDR2 YFSETQ. This CDR3 is 14 amino acids long. CDR3 DNA: TGCGCCAGCAGCTTGGCGATGACAGGCTATGGCTACACCTTC. Encoded protein: CASSLAMTGYGYTF. Complete variable domain (other parts from reference TRBV5-1 and TRBJ1-2): KAGVTQTPRYLIKTRGQQVTLSCSPISGHRSVSWYQQTPGQGLQFLFEYFSETQRNKGNFPGRFSGRQFSNSRSEMNVSTLELGDSALYLCASSLAMTGYGYTFGSGTRLTVV.

This chain uses TRBV10-3 with TRBJ1-1; 7 bases are shared with TRBD1. CDR1 ENHRY and CDR2 SYGVKD come from the germline V gene. V shed 0 bases, J shed 8 bases, and the junction held 6 bases outside the gene matches. The CDR3 consists of 14 residues. In DNA, the CDR3 is TGTGCCATCAGTGAGTCTAGGGGGCTCGGGGAAGCTTTCTTT. Amino acids: CAISESRGLGEAFF.

V is TRBV5-1 and J is TRBJ1-4; D is undetermined. The germline V gene has CDR1 SGHRS and CDR2 YFSETQ. V was clipped by 0 bases and J by 3 bases, with 12 bases between them. The CDR3 runs 16 residues. CDR3 sequence reads: CASSLVEKTPNEKLFF. The CDR3 region has the DNA TGCGCCAGCAGCTTGGTTGAAAAGACACCTAATGAAAAACTGTTTTTT.

The rearrangement links TRBV6-6 to TRBJ1-2; 7 positions agree with TRBD1. Germline CDR1 reads MNHNY; CDR2 reads SVGAGI (reference sequence). The V and J ends lost 7 bases and 8 bases, in that order; junction bases with no gene match: 19. CDR3 size: 16 residues. The CDR3 protein is CASTLEGAQGLGGYTF. The CDR3 region has the DNA TGTGCCAGCACCCTAGAGGGGGCGCAAGGATTAGGCGGCTACACCTTC.